The source of this T cell receptor beta chain is a study of OX40 agonist ivuxolimab in advanced cancers. As for the study in general: The study treated patients with ivuxolimab, an agonistic anti-OX40 (CD134) antibody.

Profiled with immunoSEQ multiplex PCR; TCRdb holds only in-frame clones, not every one. The data hold 120,000 or so clones, with approximately 89% observed a single time. The V segment lost 6 bases and the J segment 0 bases; nucleotides outside the gene matches: 9. The CDR3 is made up of 16 amino acids. The germline CDR1 and CDR2 sequences are SGDLS and YYNGEE. The chain uses TRBV9 and TRBJ1-1, with 9 positions matching TRBD1. This clonotype was sampled from an adult with an advanced solid tumor such as melanoma, head and neck, liver or kidney cancer. The input for sequencing was CD4+ or CD8+ T cells sorted from blood, taken in a trial of the OX40 agonist ivuxolimab. The CDR3 spells CASTRTGQGMNTEAFF. In DNA, the CDR3 is TGTGCCAGCACCCGTACGGGACAGGGTATGAACACTGAAGCTTTCTTT. Full variable domain (remainder filled in from reference TRBV9 and TRBJ1-1): DSGVTQTPKHLITATGQRVTLRCSPRSGDLSVYWYQQSLDQGLQFLIQYYNGEERAKGNILERFSAQQFPDLHSELNLSSLELGDSALYFCASTRTGQGMNTEAFFGQGTRLTVV.